This record looks at one TCR beta chain sequence and its context. As yet, its antigen is unknown. Using RNA transcripts as the source, TCR beta CDR3 regions were amplified. A first-round RT-PCR of the TCR CDR3 used the HTBI primer set. TCRdb called the multiplex PCR reads again in MiXCR, with one record for every CDR3 protein. This repertoire shows hundreds of thousands of distinct CDR3 sequences, 20% to 25% found once; its top ten account for 34%. The sample originates from a study of T cells in Graves' hyperthyroidism and ophthalmopathy. General study results and limits: Blood shared most expanded thyroid clonotypes above 0.001.

Together with thyroid ultrasound, orbital computed tomography, serum thyroxine and TRAb, clinical symptoms were used for diagnoses. A roughly 9.7 ml volume of fresh peripheral blood provided the PBMCs. This CDR3 has 16 amino acids. Germline V gene sequence: CDR1 DFQATT, CDR2 SNEGSKA (reference sequence). The junction had 14 bases not matched to a gene; V was cut back by 7 bases and J by 2 bases. The V gene is TRBV20-1, the J gene TRBJ2-1, with 7 bases matching TRBD2. The source of this sequence is a young man with Graves' ophthalmopathy. Sequencing was done on a sample of blood. CDR3 in amino acids: CSGASGTPLTYNEQFF. The CDR3 DNA follows: TGCAGTGGGGCCAGCGGGACCCCTCTGACCTACAATGAGCAGTTCTTC.